These 9 T cell receptor beta chains share one sample of origin, sequenced in a study of blood T cell repertoires in COVID-19. Profiling relied on immunoSEQ multiplex PCR, and the TCRdb table lists in-frame clones only, not all of them. The data contain roughly 250,000 clones, approximately 87% of them seen just once; the ten biggest clones take up about an eighth. Sequencing used peripheral blood. The receptors shown here come from a woman in her twenties or thirties with COVID-19, enrolled during active disease.

V usage is TRBV6-5 and J usage is TRBJ2-6; possible D gene TRBD2, 5 bases. CDR3 size: 16 residues. Germline CDR1 reads MNHEY; CDR2 reads SVGAGI. V lost 0 bases and J 2 bases, leaving 8 bases between the germline ends. CDR3 amino acids: CASSYSGNTGANVLTF. CDR3 coding DNA: TGTGCCAGCAGTTACTCCGGGAACACTGGGGCCAACGTCCTGACTTTC.

This clone was seen ten or more times. The genes are TRBV28 and TRBJ1-5; D not certain. This CDR3 contains 14 residues. The V end lost 3 bases, the J end lost 0 bases, and 6 bases lay between the germline ends. The germline CDR1 and CDR2 sequences are MDHEN and SYDVKM. The CDR3 spells CASSFEYSNQPQHF. Written as DNA, the CDR3 is TGTGCCAGCAGTTTTGAGTATAGCAATCAGCCCCAGCATTTT.

J is TRBJ2-3 and V is TRBV6-1, with 7 bases fitting TRBD1. The CDR3 covers 14 residues. Germline V CDR1 and CDR2: MNHNS, SASEGT. The ends lost 1 base at V and 8 bases at J; junction bases unmatched: 6. The CDR3 bases are TGTGCCAGCAGTGAAGGGACAGGCCCGCTTACGCAGTATTTT. Translated: CASSEGTGPLTQYF.

This sequence joins TRBV2 and TRBJ1-5; possible D gene TRBD1, 6 bases. Trimming took 6 bases from V and 5 from J, leaving 17 bases between them. The germline V gene encodes CDR1 SNHLY and CDR2 FYNNEI. The CDR3 extends over 15 amino acids. CDR3: CASSQEGGEYQPQHF. DNA for the CDR3: TGTGCCAGCAGCCAGGAGGGGGGGGAATATCAGCCCCAGCATTTT.

The chain combines TRBV18 with TRBJ2-3; tentative D call: TRBD1 (5 bases). Trimming removed 1 base at V and 4 bases at J, with 12 bases between. This CDR3 is built from 15 residues. The germline CDR1 and CDR2 sequences are KGHSH and LQKENI. CDR3 loop: CASSPQGIVADTQYF. In DNA form, the CDR3 reads TGTGCCAGCTCACCACAGGGGATCGTCGCAGATACGCAGTATTTT. Full variable domain (remainder filled in from reference TRBV18 and TRBJ2-3): NAGVMQNPRHLVRRRGQEARLRCSPMKGHSHVYWYRQLPEEGLKFMVYLQKENIIDESGMPKERFSAEFPKEGPSILRIQQVVRGDSAAYFCASSPQGIVADTQYFGPGTRLTVL.

This chain links TRBV3-1 (or the pseudogene TRBV3-2) with TRBJ2-7, with D perhaps matching TRBD2 (7 bases). The CDR3 is 15 amino acids. Germline-derived CDR1 and CDR2 are LGHDT and YNNKEL (reference sequence). Trimming took 4 bases from V and 7 from J, leaving 20 bases between them. In nucleotides, the CDR3 is TGTGCCAGCAGCCCGATGGGGGGGCGCATAACGGAGCAGTACTTC. Translated: CASSPMGGRITEQYF.

The CDR3 region has the DNA TGTGCCAGTAGTTCTCGGACAGGGGGTATGTACGAGCAGTACTTC. Translation gives CASSSRTGGMYEQYF. V and J are TRBV19 and TRBJ2-7; 10 positions agree with TRBD1. V dropped 5 bases and J dropped 4; count of bases not matched to a gene: 8. The CDR3 spans 15 residues. CDR1 is LNHDA and CDR2 is SQIVND in the germline V gene (reference sequence).

This chain connects TRBV7-8 to TRBJ2-5; TRBD2 might be the D (5 bases). Germline loops: CDR1 SGHVS, CDR2 FQNEAQ. There are 14 residues in the CDR3. Trimming stripped 0 bases from V and 4 bases from J, with 9 bases between. CDR3 protein: CASSLAPGRETQYF. In DNA form, the CDR3 reads TGTGCCAGCAGCTTAGCGCCGGGAAGAGAGACCCAGTACTTC.

The chain is built from TRBV9 and TRBJ2-1; 9 nucleotides agree with TRBD2. Germline V lookup: CDR1 SGDLS, CDR2 YYNGEE. This CDR3 region has 15 residues. J lost 4 bases, V lost 5 bases, and 7 bases had no gene match. CDR3 sequence reads: CASRKFAGGYNEQFF. The CDR3 DNA is TGTGCCAGCAGGAAATTTGCGGGGGGGTACAATGAGCAGTTCTTC.